The rows below give T cell receptor beta chains drawn from one sample of a study of blood T cell repertoires in COVID-19. Here immunoSEQ multiplex PCR was the method, and the copy in TCRdb shows in-frame clones only, minus some. The sample consists of tens of thousands of clones, approximately 87% of them appearing once. Sequences were obtained from peripheral blood. These receptors were obtained from a woman in her 70s with acute or convalescent COVID-19. The CDR3 runs from the conserved cysteine through the conserved F or W.

v_gene	j_gene	CDR3aa
TRBV7-9	TRBJ2-5	CASSLLLAGGETQYF
TRBV11-3	TRBJ1-1	CASTPGGTEAFF
TRBV6-1	TRBJ1-6	CASSEVGSPLHF
TRBV10-2	TRBJ2-5	CASSQTSGGQETQYF
TRBV11-2	TRBJ1-1	CASMRTANTEAFF
TRBV19	TRBJ2-5	CASSIAVLSVSGDQETQYF
TRBV5-6	TRBJ2-1	CASSLGFDGREQFF
TRBV2	TRBJ1-2	CASSEGDRGFGYTF
TRBV27	TRBJ1-4	CASSLWGDTTNEKLFF
TRBV7-2	TRBJ1-4	CASSWGGGEKLFF